The next 32 T cell receptor beta chains were all read from a single sample in a study of blood T cell repertoires in COVID-19. TCRdb's table, derived via immunoSEQ multiplex PCR, lists solely in-frame clones and lacks some. The sample contains tens of thousands of clones, 85% to 90% of which appear only once. The sample consisted of peripheral blood. The receptors originated from a woman of 80 years or more with active COVID-19.

The CDR3 DNA follows: TGTGCCAGCAACCCGACGGGATATAGCAATCAGCCCCAGCATTTT. Its protein is CASNPTGYSNQPQHF. The V and J genes are TRBV5-5 and TRBJ1-5; no clear D gene. The CDR3 is 15 residues long. V was clipped by 6 bases and J by 0 bases, with 13 bases between them. The germline CDR1 and CDR2 sequences are SGHKS and YYEKEE (reference sequence).

This clone was counted a single time. The gene calls are TRBV9 and TRBJ1-1; no definite D call. The V end was cut by 0 bases, the J end by 1 base, with 4 bases between. The CDR3 is 13 residues long. Germline V CDR1 and CDR2: SGDLS, YYNGEE. The CDR3 sequence: CASSVAGNTEAFF. In DNA form, the CDR3 reads TGTGCCAGCAGCGTAGCAGGGAACACTGAAGCTTTCTTT.

The chain employs TRBV10-3 and TRBJ2-1; D possibly corresponds to TRBD2 (5 bases). Germline CDR1 and CDR2: ENHRY and SYGVKD. The CDR3 has 15 residues. With 0 bases removed from V and 0 bases from J, the gap between germline ends came to 6 bases. CDR3 bases: TGTGCCATCAGTGAGTCGGGGAGCTCCTACAATGAGCAGTTCTTC. Encoded protein: CAISESGSSYNEQFF.

This clone has just one count. CDR3 DNA: TGTGCCAGCAGCCCCCTGGGGCACTCCTCCTACGAGCAGTACTTC. Amino acid sequence: CASSPLGHSSYEQYF. This chain connects TRBV5-5 to TRBJ2-7, with a possible D match to TRBD1 (5 bases). V lost 4 bases to trimming and J lost 0 bases, with 14 bases between them. Germline values: CDR1 SGHKS, CDR2 YYEKEE (reference sequence). The CDR3 has 15 residues.

The chain joins TRBV20-1 to TRBJ2-5; D uncertain. The CDR3 loop spans 11 amino acids. Germline values: CDR1 DFQATT, CDR2 SNEGSKA (reference sequence). V was trimmed by 3 bases and J by 3 bases, leaving 5 bases between them. DNA of the CDR3: TGCAGTGCTAGCCCAAAAGAGACCCAGTACTTC. This translates into CSASPKETQYF.

The chain is built from TRBV10-1 and TRBJ1-1, with 7 bases fitting TRBD1. This CDR3 contains 14 residues. Germline trimming cut 7 bases from V and 3 bases from J; bases unmatched to any gene: 8. The germline CDR1 and CDR2 sequences are WNHNN and SYGVQD (reference sequence). This chain's CDR3 is CASTRDRADTEAFF. For the CDR3, the DNA is TGCGCCAGCACCAGGGACAGAGCAGACACTGAAGCTTTCTTT.

This clone was counted only a few times. This rearrangement joins TRBV3-1 (or the pseudogene TRBV3-2) to TRBJ1-2, with 8 bases aligning to TRBD1. Trimming cost V 4 bases and J 3 bases; bases outside gene matches: 4. The germline V gene encodes CDR1 LGHDT and CDR2 YNNKEL (reference sequence). This CDR3 spans 14 amino acids. CDR3 protein: CASSLDRGYYGYTF. DNA for the CDR3: TGTGCCAGCAGCCTCGACAGGGGCTACTATGGCTACACCTTC.

The rearrangement joins TRBV28 to TRBJ1-5, with D possibly TRBD1 on 6 matching bases. The CDR3 is made up of 14 amino acids. Germline V lookup: CDR1 MDHEN, CDR2 SYDVKM. V shed 5 bases and J shed 2 bases, with 10 bases lying between them. CDR3 in DNA: TGTGCCAGCAGTCTAGCAGGGGGCAATCAGCCCCAGCATTTT. Its translation: CASSLAGGNQPQHF.

This rearrangement joins TRBV6-6 to TRBJ2-2; possibly TRBD2 for D (6 bases). The germline CDR1 and CDR2 sequences are MNHNY and SVGAGI (reference sequence). This CDR3 is built from 15 residues. Trimming left V 6 bases short and J 4 bases short, with 15 bases between. The CDR3 here is CASSSEGWSTGELFF. The DNA for the CDR3 is TGTGCCAGCAGCTCGGAGGGCTGGAGCACCGGGGAGCTGTTTTTT.

The chain carries TRBV29-1 and TRBJ2-7; D is uncertain. CDR3 size: 11 residues. V was shortened by 5 bases and J by 7 bases, with 12 bases between the two germline ends. Per the germline V gene, CDR1 is SQVTM and CDR2 is ANQGSEA. CDR3 loop: CSVTAGLEQYF. The DNA for the CDR3 is TGCAGCGTTACGGCAGGCTTGGAGCAGTACTTC.

The chain recombines TRBV7-9 with TRBJ2-7; weak D call: TRBD1 (6 bases). V gave up 5 bases and J gave up 3 bases, with 14 bases separating them. This CDR3 is 14 amino acids long. CDR1 is SEHNR and CDR2 is FQNEAQ in the germline V gene (reference sequence). CDR3 sequence: CASSPWTDGYEQYF. Written as DNA, the CDR3 is TGTGCCAGCAGCCCCTGGACAGACGGCTACGAGCAGTACTTC.

This chain uses TRBV4-1 with TRBJ2-7, with D possibly matching TRBD2 (6 bases). The CDR3 totals 15 residues. The germline V and J ends were trimmed by 1 base and 3 bases, with 13 bases remaining between them. CDR1 is MGHRA and CDR2 is YSYEKL in the germline V gene. CDR3 sequence reads: CASSQVRDSIYEQYF. The CDR3 DNA follows: TGCGCCAGCAGCCAAGTACGGGACTCCATCTACGAGCAGTACTTC.

The rearrangement joins TRBV29-1 to TRBJ2-1; 8 nucleotides match TRBD1. The length of the CDR3 is 16 residues. J was trimmed by 2 bases and V by 0 bases; bases with no gene match: 6. The germline CDR1 and CDR2 sequences are SQVTM and ANQGSEA. The CDR3 bases are TGCAGCGTTGAAGATTGGGACAGGCGTACCTACAATGAGCAGTTCTTC. This gives the protein CSVEDWDRRTYNEQFF.

The CDR3 coding sequence is TGTGCCAGCAGCTCGGACTGGTACGAGCAGTACTTC. The encoded protein is CASSSDWYEQYF. The chain joins TRBV7-9 to TRBJ2-7; D might be TRBD2 (5 bases). The CDR3 totals 12 residues. Trimming removed 4 bases at V and 4 bases at J, with 8 bases between. CDR1 is SEHNR and CDR2 is FQNEAQ in the germline V gene (reference sequence). The full variable domain, its missing parts supplied by reference TRBV7-9 and TRBJ2-7, is DTGVSQNPRHKITKRGQNVTFRCDPISEHNRLYWYRQTLGQGPEFLTYFQNEAQLEKSRLLSDRFSAERPKGSFSTLEIQRTEQGDSAMYLCASSSDWYEQYFGPGTRLTVT.

This clone came up a few times. The chain couples TRBV4-3 to TRBJ2-7; 8 nucleotides agree with TRBD1. Germline CDR1 is LGHNA and CDR2 is YSLEER. The CDR3 has 15 amino acids. V gave up 1 base and J gave up 3 bases; unmatched junction bases: 5. CDR3 in amino acids: CASSQGQGKVYEQYF. The CDR3 nucleotides read TGCGCCAGCAGCCAAGGACAGGGGAAGGTCTACGAGCAGTACTTC.

This clone turned up a few times. The chain carries TRBV7-2 and TRBJ1-5; D possibly corresponds to TRBD1 (5 bases). Germline CDR1 reads SGHTA; CDR2 reads FQGNSA. The CDR3 is 14 residues long. Trimming removed 1 base at V and 10 bases at J, with 14 bases between. Here the CDR3 reads CASSLGNTGPPQHF. The CDR3 region has the DNA TGTGCCAGCAGCTTAGGAAACACAGGCCCCCCCCAGCATTTT.

This rearrangement joins TRBV19 to TRBJ2-5, with 12 bases aligning to TRBD2. Unmatched junction bases numbered 8, after V lost 5 bases and J lost 4 bases. Looked up from germline, CDR1 is LNHDA and CDR2 is SQIVND (reference sequence). This CDR3 region has 16 residues. The chain's CDR3 is CASSFSASGRVETQYF. CDR3 sequence (DNA): TGTGCCAGTAGTTTTTCCGCTAGCGGGAGGGTAGAGACCCAGTACTTC.

The CDR3 DNA reads as TGTGCCAGCAGCGGACAGGGCTCTGGGGCCAACGTCCTGACTTTC. It yields the protein CASSGQGSGANVLTF. The V and J genes are TRBV6-5 and TRBJ2-6; 8 bases agree with TRBD1. V was pared by 6 bases and J by 0 bases, with 1 base of the junction left unmatched. The CDR3 has 15 residues. The germline V gene has CDR1 MNHEY and CDR2 SVGAGI.

This clone was seen once. The rearrangement uses TRBV27 and TRBJ2-7, with 11 bases that match TRBD2. Germline CDR1 is MNHEY and CDR2 is SMNVEV (reference sequence). V lost 0 bases to trimming and J lost 6 bases; unmatched junction nucleotides: 4. The CDR3 runs 15 residues. The CDR3 region is CASSLSLAGVVEQYF. CDR3 nucleotides: TGTGCCAGCAGTTTATCACTAGCGGGAGTCGTCGAGCAGTACTTC.

The J gene is TRBJ2-1, the V gene TRBV5-4; 8 bases are a match to TRBD2. Trimming at V came to 4 bases and at J to 12 bases, leaving 18 bases not matched to a gene. CDR3 length: 16 residues. Germline values: CDR1 SGHNT, CDR2 YYREEE (reference sequence). Here the CDR3 reads CASSKEGLVSPRSQFF. As DNA, the CDR3 is TGTGCCAGCAGCAAGGAGGGACTAGTCAGCCCCCGATCGCAGTTCTTC. The variable domain in full, with the rest retrieved from reference TRBV5-4 and TRBJ2-1, is ETGVTQSPTHLIKTRGQQVTLRCSSQSGHNTVSWYQQALGQGPQFIFQYYREEENGRGNFPPRFSGLQFPNYSSELNVNALELDDSALYLCASSKEGLVSPRSQFFGPGTRLTVL.

The genes are TRBV4-3 and TRBJ2-3; 8 bases are a match to TRBD2. Germline values: CDR1 LGHNA, CDR2 YSLEER. V shed 0 bases and J 2 bases; nucleotides not matched to a gene: 7. The CDR3 sequence is 17 residues long. The CDR3 protein is CASSQDLTSGVTDTQYF. For the CDR3, the DNA is TGCGCCAGCAGCCAAGATCTTACTAGCGGCGTCACAGATACGCAGTATTTT.

The chain carries TRBV4-1 and TRBJ2-4, with TRBD1 matching 7 bases. J lost 2 bases, V lost 0 bases, and 4 bases had no gene match. This CDR3 region has 16 residues. Per the germline V gene, CDR1 is MGHRA and CDR2 is YSYEKL. The CDR3 protein is CASSQDRQGPKNIQYF. The DNA of the CDR3 is TGCGCCAGCAGCCAAGATAGACAGGGACCCAAAAACATTCAGTACTTC.

The genes are TRBV5-1 and TRBJ2-3; 11 nucleotides match TRBD2. Germline CDR1 is SGHRS and CDR2 is YFSETQ. With 2 bases clipped from V and 3 bases from J, the junction kept 2 bases outside the gene matches. The CDR3 sequence is 15 residues long. The CDR3 spells CASSFSGRGTDTQYF. CDR3 DNA: TGCGCCAGCAGCTTTAGCGGGAGGGGGACAGATACGCAGTATTTT.

This clone was seen a single time. The chain combines TRBV20-1 with TRBJ2-3; D is ambiguous. The CDR3 runs 11 residues. The ends were cut back, 5 bases at V and 5 bases at J, with 8 bases in the middle. Germline CDR1 and CDR2: DFQATT and SNEGSKA (reference sequence). The CDR3: CSAEHQDTQYF. The CDR3 bases are TGCAGTGCTGAGCACCAAGATACGCAGTATTTT.

The CDR3 is CASSYGRAYTEAFF. The CDR3 DNA reads as TGTGCCAGCAGTTACGGCAGGGCGTACACTGAAGCTTTCTTT. The genes are TRBV6-5 and TRBJ1-1; a possible D gene is TRBD1 (5 bases). The V gene's germline CDR1 is MNHEY and CDR2 SVGAGI. This CDR3 is built from 14 residues. The V end lost 2 bases, the J end lost 3 bases, and 10 bases lay between the germline ends.

The V call is TRBV2, the J call TRBJ1-2; 7 nucleotides match TRBD1. J lost 4 bases, V lost 4 bases, and 12 bases had no gene match. The CDR3 contains 16 residues. CDR1 SNHLY and CDR2 FYNNEI come from the germline V gene. The CDR3 sequence: CASSGEGGAPPYGYTF. The CDR3 bases are TGTGCCAGCAGTGGGGAAGGGGGCGCCCCCCCCTATGGCTACACCTTC.

The J gene is TRBJ2-1, the V gene TRBV3-1 (or the pseudogene TRBV3-2); 10 positions agree with TRBD1. Germline V lookup: CDR1 LGHDT, CDR2 YNNKEL (reference sequence). This CDR3 comprises 15 residues. J was trimmed by 9 bases and V by 1 base; bases with no gene match: 6. The CDR3 DNA reads TGTGCCAGCAGCCAAGGCGAGACAGGGGGCGTTGAGCAGTTCTTC. Its protein is CASSQGETGGVEQFF.

This sequence joins TRBV20-1 and TRBJ1-6; TRBD1 aligns across 9 bases. Germline loops: CDR1 DFQATT, CDR2 SNEGSKA (reference sequence). V was clipped by 3 bases and J by 3 bases; unmatched bases: 15. There are 19 residues in the CDR3. The CDR3 is CSASGELPGQGFYNSPLHF. In DNA form, the CDR3 reads TGCAGTGCTAGTGGCGAGCTACCGGGACAGGGATTCTATAATTCACCCCTCCACTTT.

The sample holds one count of this clone. The chain combines TRBV28 with TRBJ2-3; TRBD2 matches at 8 bases. The V and J ends lost 4 bases and 3 bases, in that order; junction bases with no gene match: 9. CDR3 length: 16 amino acids. Germline CDR1 MDHEN, CDR2 SYDVKM. The CDR3 loop is CASSYIGGAGTDTQYF. The CDR3 DNA follows: TGTGCCAGCAGTTACATCGGGGGGGCTGGGACAGATACGCAGTATTTT.

This chain links TRBV7-9 with TRBJ2-5; 7 bases are a match to TRBD2. Germline lookup yields CDR1 SEHNR and CDR2 FQNEAQ (reference sequence). The V segment lost 5 bases and the J segment 5 bases; nucleotides outside the gene matches: 11. CDR3 size: 15 residues. The CDR3 sequence is CASSLWAGEVETQYF. CDR3 nucleotides: TGTGCCAGCAGCCTCTGGGCGGGAGAGGTGGAGACCCAGTACTTC.

The chain couples TRBV19 to TRBJ2-5; no firm D call. From germline, CDR1 is LNHDA and CDR2 SQIVND (reference sequence). V lost 1 base and J 5 bases, leaving 11 bases between the germline ends. This CDR3 has 14 residues. The CDR3 region is CASSIGANMETQYF. DNA for the CDR3: TGTGCCAGTAGTATAGGGGCGAACATGGAGACCCAGTACTTC.

The chain links TRBV6-5 to TRBJ1-1; 10 positions agree with TRBD1. Trimming cost V 5 bases and J 0 bases; bases outside gene matches: 3. The germline V gene encodes CDR1 MNHEY and CDR2 SVGAGI. The CDR3 sequence is 15 residues long. The CDR3 nucleotides are TGTGCCAGCAGTATGACAGGGGGCCTGAACACTGAAGCTTTCTTT. Its translation: CASSMTGGLNTEAFF.